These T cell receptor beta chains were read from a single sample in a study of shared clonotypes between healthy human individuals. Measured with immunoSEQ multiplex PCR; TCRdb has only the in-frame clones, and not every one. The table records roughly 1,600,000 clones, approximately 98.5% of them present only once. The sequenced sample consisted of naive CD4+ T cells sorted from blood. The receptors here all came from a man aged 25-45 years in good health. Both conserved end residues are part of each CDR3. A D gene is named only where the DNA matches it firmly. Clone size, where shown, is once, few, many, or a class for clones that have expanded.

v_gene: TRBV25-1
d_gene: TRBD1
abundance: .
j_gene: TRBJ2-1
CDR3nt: TGTGCCAGCAGTGAAGGACAGGTTTTATATGAGCAGTTCTTC
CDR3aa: CASSEGQVLYEQFF

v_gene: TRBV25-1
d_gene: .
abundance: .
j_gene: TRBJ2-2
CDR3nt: TGTGCCAGCAGTGATGGGGTCCCCGGGGAGCTGTTTTTT
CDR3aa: CASSDGVPGELFF

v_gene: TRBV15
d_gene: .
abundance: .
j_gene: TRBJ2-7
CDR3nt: TGTGCCACCAGCAGGTTGGCAGCCTACGAGCAGTACTTC
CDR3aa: CATSRLAAYEQYF

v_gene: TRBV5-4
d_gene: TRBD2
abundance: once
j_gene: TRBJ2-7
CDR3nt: TGTGCCAGCAGCCCGGGGGCGAGAGCGGGAGTCTACGAGCAGTACTTC
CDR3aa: CASSPGARAGVYEQYF

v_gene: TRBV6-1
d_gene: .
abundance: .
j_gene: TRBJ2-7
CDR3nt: TGTGCCGCCCGGGGGACAGCATCCTCCTACGAGCAGTACTTC
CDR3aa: CAARGTASSYEQYF

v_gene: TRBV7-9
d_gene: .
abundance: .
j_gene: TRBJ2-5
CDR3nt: TGTGCCAGCAGCTTGGGTCAGGCCCGAGAGACCCAGTACTTC
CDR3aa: CASSLGQARETQYF

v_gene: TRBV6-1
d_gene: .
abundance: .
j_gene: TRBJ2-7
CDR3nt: TGTGCCAGCAGCCGCCTGTACTTC
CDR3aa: CASSRLYF

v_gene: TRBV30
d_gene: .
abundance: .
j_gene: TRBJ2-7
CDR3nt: TGTGCCTGGCTCAAGGTGGGCAGTTTCTACGAGCAGTACTTC
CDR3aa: CAWLKVGSFYEQYF

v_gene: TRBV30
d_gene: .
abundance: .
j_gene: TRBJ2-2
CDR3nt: TGTGCCTACAGGGAGCCCGGGGAGCTGTTTTTT
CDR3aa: CAYREPGELFF

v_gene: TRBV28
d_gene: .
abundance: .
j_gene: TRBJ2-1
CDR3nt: TGTGCCAGCACCAAGGGAACAATATATGAGCAGTTCTTC
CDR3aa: CASTKGTIYEQFF

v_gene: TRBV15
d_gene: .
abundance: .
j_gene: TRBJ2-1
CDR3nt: TGTGCCACCGGTCCCCGTTTGGGAAACAATGAGCAGTTCTTC
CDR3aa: CATGPRLGNNEQFF

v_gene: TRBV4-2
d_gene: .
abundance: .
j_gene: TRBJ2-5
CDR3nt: TGTGCCAGCAGCCAAGAGAAACGAGAGACCCAGTACTTC
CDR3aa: CASSQEKRETQYF

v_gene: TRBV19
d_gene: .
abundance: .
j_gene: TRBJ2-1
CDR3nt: TGTGCCAGTAAGGAGGGCCTGTTTAATGAGCAGTTCTTC
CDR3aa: CASKEGLFNEQFF

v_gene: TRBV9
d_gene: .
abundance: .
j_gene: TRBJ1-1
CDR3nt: TGTGCCAGCAGCGTTGGCCCACAGGGTGAAGAAGCTTTCTTT
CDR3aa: CASSVGPQGEEAFF

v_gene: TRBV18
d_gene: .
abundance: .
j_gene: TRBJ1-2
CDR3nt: TGTGCCAGCTCACCACCCATGGGTGACTATGGCTACACCTTC
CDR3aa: CASSPPMGDYGYTF

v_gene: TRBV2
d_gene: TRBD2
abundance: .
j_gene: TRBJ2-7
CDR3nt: TGTGCCAGCGGGGGGACTAGGGGGAACGAGCAGTACTTC
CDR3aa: CASGGTRGNEQYF

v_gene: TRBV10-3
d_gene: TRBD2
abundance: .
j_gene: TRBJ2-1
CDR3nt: TGTGCCATCAGTGACCTAGCGGGGGGTAGAGGACTCTACAATGAGCAGTTCTTC
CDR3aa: CAISDLAGGRGLYNEQFF

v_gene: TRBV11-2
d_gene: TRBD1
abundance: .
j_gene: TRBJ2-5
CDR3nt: TGTGCCAGCAGCACCCAGGGGGCCCTACGAGAGACCCAGTACTTC
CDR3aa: CASSTQGALRETQYF

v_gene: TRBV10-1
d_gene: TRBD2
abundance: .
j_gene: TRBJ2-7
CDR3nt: TGCGCCAGCAGTGAGGCACTAGCGGGAAGTATAGGAACCTACGAGCAGTACTTC
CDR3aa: CASSEALAGSIGTYEQYF

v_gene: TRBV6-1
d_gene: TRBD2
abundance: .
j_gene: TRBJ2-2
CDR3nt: TGTGCCAGCAGTGAATCCCCCTTAGCGGGAGGTACCGGGGAGCTGTTTTTT
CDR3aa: CASSESPLAGGTGELFF

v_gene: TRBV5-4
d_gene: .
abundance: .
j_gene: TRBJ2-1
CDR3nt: TGTGCCAGCAGTACCGGAGGCGGTTCTAGGGCCAATGAGCAGTTCTTC
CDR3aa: CASSTGGGSRANEQFF

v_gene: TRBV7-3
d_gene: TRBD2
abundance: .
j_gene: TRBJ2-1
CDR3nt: TGTGCCAGCAGCTTACGGCTAGCGGGAGAGGGTAGGGAGCAGTTCTTC
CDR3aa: CASSLRLAGEGREQFF

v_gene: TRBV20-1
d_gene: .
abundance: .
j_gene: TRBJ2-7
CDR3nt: TGCAGTGCTACGGAAGAATACGAGCAGTACTTC
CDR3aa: CSATEEYEQYF

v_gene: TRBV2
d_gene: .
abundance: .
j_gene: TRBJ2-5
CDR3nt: TGTGCCAGCAGCACAACAGAGTACCAAGAGACCCAGTACTTC
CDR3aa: CASSTTEYQETQYF

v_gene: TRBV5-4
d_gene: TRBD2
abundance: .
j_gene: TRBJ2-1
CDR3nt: TGTGCCAGCAGCGTGAAAGCGGGAGGAGCCTACAATGAGCAGTTCTTC
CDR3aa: CASSVKAGGAYNEQFF

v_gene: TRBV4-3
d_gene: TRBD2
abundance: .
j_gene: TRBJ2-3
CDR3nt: TGCGCCAGCAGGAAGAGGCTGCTAGCGGGAGAGGGCGGCACAGATACGCAGTATTTT
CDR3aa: CASRKRLLAGEGGTDTQYF

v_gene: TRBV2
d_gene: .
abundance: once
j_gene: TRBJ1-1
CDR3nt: TGTGCCAGCACGGGCAACACTGAAGCTTTCTTT
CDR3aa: CASTGNTEAFF

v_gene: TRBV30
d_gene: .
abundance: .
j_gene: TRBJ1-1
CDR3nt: TGTGCCTGGAGTGTGGAGGGGAACACTGAAGCTTTCTTT
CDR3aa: CAWSVEGNTEAFF

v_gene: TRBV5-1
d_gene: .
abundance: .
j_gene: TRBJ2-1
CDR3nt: TGCGCCAGCAGATGGGTGGGGGGCAATGAGCAGTTCTTC
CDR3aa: CASRWVGGNEQFF

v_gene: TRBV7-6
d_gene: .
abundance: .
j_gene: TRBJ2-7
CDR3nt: TGTGCCAGCAGCCCTACGCTTTACTCCTACGAGCAGTACTTC
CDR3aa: CASSPTLYSYEQYF

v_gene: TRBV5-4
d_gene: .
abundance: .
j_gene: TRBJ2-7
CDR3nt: TGTGCCAGCAGCTCGGAATTAGCGTCCTACGAGCAGTACTTC
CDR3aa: CASSSELASYEQYF

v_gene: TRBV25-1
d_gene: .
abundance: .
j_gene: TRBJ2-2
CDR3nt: TGTGCCAGCAGCAGGTCCGTAGTGCTGTTTTTT
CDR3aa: CASSRSVVLFF

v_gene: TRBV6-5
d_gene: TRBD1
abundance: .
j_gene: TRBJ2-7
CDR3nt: TGTGCCAGCAGTTATGACAGGGTGATGGGCGAGCAGTACTTC
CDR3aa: CASSYDRVMGEQYF

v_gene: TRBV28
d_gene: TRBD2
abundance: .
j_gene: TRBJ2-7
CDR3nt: TGTGCCAGCAGTTCGTATAGCGGGTTGGGGTTGTACGAGCAGTACTTC
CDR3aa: CASSSYSGLGLYEQYF

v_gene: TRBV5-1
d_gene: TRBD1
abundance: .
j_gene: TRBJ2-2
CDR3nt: TGCGCCAGCAGCGGGACAGACTTTACCGGGGAGCTGTTTTTT
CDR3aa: CASSGTDFTGELFF

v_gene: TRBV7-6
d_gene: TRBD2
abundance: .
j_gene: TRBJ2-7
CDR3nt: TGTGCCAGCAGCTTAGAGGGCGGGAGGGCATCTTACGAGCAGTACTTC
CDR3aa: CASSLEGGRASYEQYF

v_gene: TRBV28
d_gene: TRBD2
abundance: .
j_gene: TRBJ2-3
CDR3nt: TGTGCCAGCAGTCCTTGGACTAGCGGGAGCACAGATACGCAGTATTTT
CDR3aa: CASSPWTSGSTDTQYF

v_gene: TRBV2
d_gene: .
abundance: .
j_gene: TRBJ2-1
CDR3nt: TGTGCCAGCAAGAGAAATGAGCAGTTCTTC
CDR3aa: CASKRNEQFF

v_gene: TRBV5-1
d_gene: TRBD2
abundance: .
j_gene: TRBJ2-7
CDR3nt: TGCGCCAGCAGCTTGGTGACTAGCGGAACCTACGAGCAGTACTTC
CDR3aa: CASSLVTSGTYEQYF

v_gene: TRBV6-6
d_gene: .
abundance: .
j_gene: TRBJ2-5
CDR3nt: TGTGCCAGCAGTTATTCCGCGGGACCGATGGGGGAGACCCAGTACTTC
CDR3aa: CASSYSAGPMGETQYF

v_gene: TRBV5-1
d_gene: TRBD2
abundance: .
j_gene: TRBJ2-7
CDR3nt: TGCGCCAGCAGCCAAGGGACTAGCGAGACTTACGAGCAGTACTTC
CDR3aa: CASSQGTSETYEQYF

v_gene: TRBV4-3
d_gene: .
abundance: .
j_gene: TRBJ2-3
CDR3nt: TGCGCCAGCAGCCAAGAGTCCGGAGGCACAGATACGCAGTATTTT
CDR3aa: CASSQESGGTDTQYF